This record concerns one T cell receptor beta chain sequence. The data originate from a study of CD8 T cells in Susac syndrome. cDNA came from approximately 0.5 to 1 ug RNA primed by random hexamers. Amplification of TCR beta CDR3 across 54 Vbeta and 13 Jbeta was performed with immunoSEQ multiplex PCR. TCRdb called the immunoSEQ multiplex PCR reads again in MiXCR, with one record for every CDR3 protein. The sample lists about 300,000 distinct CDR3 sequences, around 90% occurring once. Trimming took 3 bases from V and 3 from J, leaving 5 bases between them. Germline V gene sequence: CDR1 MNHEY, CDR2 SMNVEV (reference sequence). This CDR3 is 13 amino acids long. TCR beta sequences were obtained from blood CD8+ and CD4+ T cells.

V usage is TRBV27 and J usage is TRBJ2-2; no definite D call. Sequenced sample: CD4+ T cells from PBMCs. The receptor was isolated from a human donor with multiple sclerosis. This CDR3 reads CASSFGYTGELFF. CDR3 nucleotides: TGTGCCAGCAGTTTCGGGTACACCGGGGAGCTGTTTTTT.